This TCR beta chain was obtained from a study of spatial heterogeneity in lung cancer (dated by TCRdb to about 2019). Concerning the study at large: Beta-chain transcripts were consistently detected in greater numbers than alpha-chain transcripts, which likely reflects a higher abundance of beta-chain transcripts. TCR transcript counts in tumor regions correlated strongly with a T cell transcriptional module score from matched bulk RNA-seq. In the raw uncorrected reads, each unique combination of TCR and UMI appeared on average more than ten times. TCR alpha and beta repertoires were quantitatively compared across multiple tumor regions, matched nontumor lung and blood in non-small cell lung cancer. The study linked features of the TCR repertoire to counts of nonsynonymous mutations, which were determined by whole-exome sequencing of tumor tissue. Both alpha and beta chains were TCR-sequenced in samples taken at surgery, namely 220 tumor regions, around 61 matched nontumor lung samples and over 55 PBMC samples.

A distance of 7 bases separates the germline ends of V and J, which lose 4 bases and 7 bases respectively. The cysteine opens and the phenylalanine closes a CDR3 of 11 amino acids. Solely the CDR3 DNA is kept, with 33 bases framed from the first base. The CDR1 and CDR2 encoded by the germline V gene (reference sequence) are SEHNR and FQNEAQ. Here is what the overall study found, with its caveats: Counts of ubiquitous and regional expanded TCRs were found to correlate with counts of ubiquitous and regional nonsynonymous mutations, respectively. TCR-seq coverage of tumor T cells was estimated at only approximately 7% for alpha chains and more than 11% for beta chains. Additional single-cell paired TCR alpha and beta sequencing was considered necessary to confirm, at a functional level, the hypothesis that regional TCRs recognize regional mutations. The number of expanded intratumoral alpha and beta TCRs correlated with the tumor nonsynonymous mutation count.

This clonotype was counted a few times. Its antigen has not been determined. No much larger clone exists at a distance of one base, and base qualities are not known. With the library built for alpha chains, this beta chain is off target and its frequency is not meaningful. Interpreted using the paper, the time point label stands for: sample taken at primary tumor resection. Samples were obtained from over 70 patients with early-stage, untreated non-small cell lung cancer from the lung TRACERx cohort. Without any cell sorting, TCR sequencing was performed on whole RNA extracted either from tumor and nontumor lung tissue or from cryopreserved PBMC samples. Only patients for whom sufficient RNA was available from at least two tumor regions were selected for TCR sequencing. Before selection, tumor and adjacent nontumor lung specimens were reviewed by a lung pathologist. Library method: 5' RACE. Sequencing instrument: NextSeq 500. In the TCR library protocol, a unique molecular identifier was attached to each TCR cDNA molecule so that PCR and sequencing errors could be corrected. The source study handled its data this way. Decombinator tools were used for TCR identification, UMI-based error correction and CDR3 extraction. TCRs above a frequency of 2 per 1,000, corresponding to the top 1% of the tumor frequency distribution, were defined as expanded. Expanded tumor TCRs were classed as regional if statistically deemed absent (corrected P<0.05) from at least one tumor region, otherwise ubiquitous. Rényi diversity was computed with the R vegan package after subsampling each repertoire 100 times to 5,000 TCRs. CDR3 similarity networks were constructed using string-kernel similarity of amino acid triplets, with links drawn between CDR3s whose pairwise similarity was above 0.82. TCRdb applied fastp at Q25 and MiXCR to the public reads, then kept only in-frame beta chains. One record per CDR3 amino acid sequence lists the most common genes and DNA. The authors' filters were not applied to this entry. For this sample there are about 8,400 distinct CDR3 sequences; almost 8.5% appear just once. Over 4% of the sample is taken by the ten largest.

The source is a male donor with early-stage non-small cell lung cancer. Sequencing used lung tumor tissue, obtained at surgery. The sequence links TRBV7-9 to TRBJ1-1; no D gene can be assigned with confidence. The CDR3 reads as follows: CASSSRGEAFF. The bases read TGTGCCAGCAGCTCCAGAGGTGAAGCTTTCTTT. When the CDR3 is completed using the reference TRBV7-9 and TRBJ1-1 genes on either side, the full variable domain is DTGVSQNPRHKITKRGQNVTFRCDPISEHNRLYWYRQTLGQGPEFLTYFQNEAQLEKSRLLSDRFSAERPKGSFSTLEIQRTEQGDSAMYLCASSSRGEAFFGQGTRLTVV.